One and the same sample provided the 5 T cell receptor beta chains below, sequenced in a study of regulatory T cells in long-lasting Graves disease. As to time point: newly diagnosed GD, antithyroid drugs for less than 3 months. The authors made the TCR library using RNA they extracted from PBMCs. Libraries of TCR beta came from iRepertoire HTBI primers plus Arm-PCR of CDR3 regions. Via MiXCR, TCRdb re-called the multiplex PCR reads, giving one row per CDR3 protein. The table includes roughly 560,000 distinct CDR3 sequences, more than 10% detected once. This sample also appeared in a second study, on T cells in Graves' hyperthyroidism and ophthalmopathy.

The sample in question was peripheral blood mononuclear cells (PBMCs), obtained at new diagnosis, from a patient treated with antithyroid drugs. The receptors come from a woman aged 25 to 45 with Graves disease.

In this sample, this clonotype turned up many times. The gene calls are TRBV29-1 and TRBJ2-2; possible D gene TRBD2, 6 bases. CDR1 and CDR2 (germline): SQVTM, ANQGSEA. The CDR3 is 13 amino acids. V was cut by 6 bases and J by 3 bases, with 11 bases left in between. CDR3 in DNA: TGCAGCGTAGGGACTGGTTACACCGGGGAGCTGTTTTTT. Encoded protein: CSVGTGYTGELFF.

This clonotype was counted at least ten times. The CDR3 coding sequence is TGCGCCAGCAGCGTGGATCTTTACAATGAGCAGTTCTTC. Protein: CASSVDLYNEQFF. The V call is TRBV5-1, the J call TRBJ2-1; D is undetermined. Germline CDR1 SGHRS, CDR2 YFSETQ. CDR3 length equals 13 residues. Trimming cost V 4 bases and J 4 bases, with 9 bases left between them.

Remarks on this clonotype: This could be a read error, since a much larger clone is one nucleotide away. The chain carries TRBV29-1 and TRBJ2-3; maybe TRBD2 (6 bases). The CDR3 is made up of 13 amino acids. Germline CDR1 reads SQVTM; CDR2 reads ANQGSEA. Trimming shortened V by 7 bases and J by 1 base, and 12 bases separated the two germline ends. The CDR3 DNA follows: TGCAGCGCCGGAGGGAGAGGCACAGATACGCAGTATTTT. Translation: CSAGGRGTDTQYF.

The chain is built from TRBV4-1 and TRBJ1-3; a weak D match, TRBD1 (5 bases). This CDR3 region has 15 residues. V lost 2 bases and J 0 bases, leaving 8 bases between the germline ends. The germline gives CDR1 MGHRA, CDR2 YSYEKL. CDR3 in amino acids: CASSQSDNSGNTIYF. The CDR3 DNA reads TGCGCCAGCAGCCAATCGGACAACTCTGGAAACACCATATATTTT.

The V call is TRBV30, the J call TRBJ1-6; D call uncertain. V lost 4 bases to trimming and J lost 8 bases, with 9 bases between them. The V gene's germline CDR1 is GTSNPN and CDR2 SVGIG (reference sequence). The CDR3 covers 12 residues. The DNA of the CDR3 is TGTGCCTGGAATGTAGAGTATTCACCCCTCCACTTT. Its protein is CAWNVEYSPLHF.